This entry describes one T cell receptor (beta chain). This record belongs to a study of blood T cell repertoires in COVID-19. Study context: Sources were T cells, B-cell-depleted T cells, or PBMCs; the material itself was cDNA or gDNA.

Authors' processing steps: By means of reference gene primer amplification, nucleated cell counts were estimated. Measured with immunoSEQ multiplex PCR; TCRdb has only the in-frame clones, and not every one. That table is the source of V, J and clone size, and D and trimming were worked out from the DNA. The table has 100,000 to 120,000 clones, over 65% seen once. Trimming cost V 4 bases and J 6 bases, with 12 bases left between them. The germline gives CDR1 GTSNPN, CDR2 SVGIG (reference sequence). The CDR3 extends over 12 amino acids. This clonotype originated in a woman aged 40 to 50 with acute or convalescent COVID-19. The chain links TRBV30 to TRBJ1-2; D not certain. Sequencing was performed on peripheral blood. The DNA of the CDR3 is TGTGCCTGGACCCCGGGAGGGAATGGCTACACCTTC. Protein sequence: CAWTPGGNGYTF.